In this sample, the clone carrying this T cell receptor (beta chain) turned up once. The data belong to a study of blood T cell repertoires in COVID-19. At the level of the study: The analysed material was cDNA or gDNA that came from T cells, B-cell-depleted T cells, or PBMCs.

Authors' processing steps: The authors estimated nucleated cell counts from reference gene primer amplification. Profiled with immunoSEQ multiplex PCR; TCRdb holds only in-frame clones, not every one. The DNA was the basis for D and trimming; V, J and clone size are from that table. The data show a few hundred thousand clones, with approximately 90% seen just once and around 5.8% held by the top ten. The germline V gene encodes CDR1 KGHDR and CDR2 SFDVKD. The CDR3 is 15 residues long. V lost 2 bases to trimming and J lost 6 bases; unmatched junction nucleotides: 2. J is TRBJ2-1 and V is TRBV24-1; TRBD2 matches at 11 bases. This clonotype originated in a woman between 45 and 60 years old with COVID-19, enrolled during active disease. The sample comprised peripheral blood. CDR3 DNA: TGTGCCACCAGTGATTCCGGGACTAGCGGCAATGAGCAGTTCTTC. Translation: CATSDSGTSGNEQFF.